This T cell receptor (beta chain) was found in a study of blood T cell repertoires in COVID-19. The wider study: The analysed material was cDNA or gDNA that came from T cells, B-cell-depleted T cells, or PBMCs.

TCRdb's table, derived via immunoSEQ multiplex PCR, lists solely in-frame clones and lacks some. The table includes 200,000 to 250,000 clones, roughly 80% detected once. CDR3 length: 16 amino acids. The V gene's germline CDR1 is KGHSH and CDR2 LQKENI. The V gene end was trimmed by 5 bases and the J gene end by 2 bases; junction bases not matched to a gene: 7. The chain employs TRBV18 and TRBJ2-1, with TRBD1 matching over 9 bases. This receptor was taken from a woman older than 75 with acute or convalescent COVID-19. The sequenced sample consisted of peripheral blood. Written as DNA, the CDR3 is TGTGCCAGCTCATCGTCCGGGACAGGGACCTACAATGAGCAGTTCTTC. It specifies CASSSSGTGTYNEQFF.